This TCR beta chain was sequenced for a study of T cell responses to AZD1222 COVID-19 vaccine. Study results and limitations: Sampling that yielded the repertoires occurred only after the peak T cell response. Recipients of AZD1222 seropositive at baseline numbered only 6 or 7. Among vaccine-associated CD4 TCRs, coverage spanned spike, with dominance at 160-218 and 743-854.

The CDR3 is made up of 16 amino acids. Per germline, CDR1 SEHNR and CDR2 FQNEAQ (reference sequence). With V trimmed by 1 base and J by 3 bases, 1 base remained unmatched. As regards this clone: The antigen is unknown.

Assay used: immunoSEQ multiplex PCR; TCRdb lists only in-frame clones, some missing. The sample lists about 120,000 clones; less than 90% were seen once. The TCR originated in an adult in good health. Here the sequenced sample was peripheral blood, taken on day 0 of AZD1222 vaccination. The rearrangement joins TRBV7-9 to TRBJ2-5; TRBD2 matches at 14 bases. CDR3 amino acids: CASSLGTSGGKETQYF. CDR3 DNA: TGTGCCAGCAGCTTAGGGACTAGCGGGGGGAAAGAGACCCAGTACTTC.